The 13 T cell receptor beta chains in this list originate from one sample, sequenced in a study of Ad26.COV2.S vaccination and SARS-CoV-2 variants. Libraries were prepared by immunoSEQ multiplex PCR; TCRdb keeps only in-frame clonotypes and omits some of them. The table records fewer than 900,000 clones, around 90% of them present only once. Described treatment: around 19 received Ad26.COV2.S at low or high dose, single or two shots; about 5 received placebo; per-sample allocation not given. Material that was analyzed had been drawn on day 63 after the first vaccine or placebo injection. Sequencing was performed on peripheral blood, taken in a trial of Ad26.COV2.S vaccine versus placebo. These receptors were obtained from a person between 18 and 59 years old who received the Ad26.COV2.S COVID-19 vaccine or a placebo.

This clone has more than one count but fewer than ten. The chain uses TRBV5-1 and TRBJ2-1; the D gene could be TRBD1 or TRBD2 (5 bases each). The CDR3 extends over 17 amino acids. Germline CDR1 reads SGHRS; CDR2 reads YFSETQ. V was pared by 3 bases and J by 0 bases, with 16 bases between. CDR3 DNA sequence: TGCGCCAGCAGCTGGCCAGTCGGGGACCCCTCCTACAATGAGCAGTTCTTC. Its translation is CASSWPVGDPSYNEQFF.

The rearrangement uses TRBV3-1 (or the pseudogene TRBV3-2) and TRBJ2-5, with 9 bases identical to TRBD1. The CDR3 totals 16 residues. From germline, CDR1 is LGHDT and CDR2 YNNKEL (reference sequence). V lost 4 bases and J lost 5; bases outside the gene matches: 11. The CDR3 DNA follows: TGTGCCAGCAGCCTCTTACCTACAGGGGGCGACGAGACCCAGTACTTC. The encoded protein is CASSLLPTGGDETQYF.

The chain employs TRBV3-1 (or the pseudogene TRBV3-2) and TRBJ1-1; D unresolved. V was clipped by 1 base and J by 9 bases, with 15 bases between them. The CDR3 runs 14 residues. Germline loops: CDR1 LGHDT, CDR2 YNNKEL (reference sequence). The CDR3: CASSQGRAGFKAFF. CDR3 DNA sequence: TGTGCCAGCAGCCAAGGCCGGGCAGGATTTAAAGCTTTCTTT.

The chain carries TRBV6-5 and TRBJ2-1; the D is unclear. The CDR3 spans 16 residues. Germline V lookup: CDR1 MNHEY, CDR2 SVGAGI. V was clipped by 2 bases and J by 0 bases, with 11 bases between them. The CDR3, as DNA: TGTGCCAGCAGTTACGTGGCCGATAGCTCCTACAATGAGCAGTTCTTC. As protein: CASSYVADSSYNEQFF.

The CDR3 DNA sequence: TGTGCCTGGAGTTCCGACAGGGACTCCTACGAGCAGTACTTC. Protein product: CAWSSDRDSYEQYF. V usage is TRBV30 and J usage is TRBJ2-7; 7 bases agree with TRBD1. Germline V CDR1 and CDR2: GTSNPN, SVGIG (reference sequence). V was pared by 2 bases and J by 0 bases, with 4 bases of the junction left unmatched. CDR3 length equals 14 residues.

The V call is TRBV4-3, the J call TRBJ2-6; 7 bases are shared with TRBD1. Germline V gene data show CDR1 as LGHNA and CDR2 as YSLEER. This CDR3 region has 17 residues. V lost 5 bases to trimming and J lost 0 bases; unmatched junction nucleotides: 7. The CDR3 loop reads CASSFWDRGSGANVLTF. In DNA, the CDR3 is TGCGCCAGCAGCTTTTGGGACAGAGGCTCTGGGGCCAACGTCCTGACTTTC.

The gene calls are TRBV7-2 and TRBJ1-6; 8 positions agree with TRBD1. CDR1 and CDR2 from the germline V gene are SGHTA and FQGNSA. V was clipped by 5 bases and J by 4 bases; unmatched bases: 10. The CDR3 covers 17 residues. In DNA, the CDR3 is TGTGCCAGCAGCCGCCCCGGGACAGGCCCTTATAATTCACCCCTCCACTTT. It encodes CASSRPGTGPYNSPLHF.

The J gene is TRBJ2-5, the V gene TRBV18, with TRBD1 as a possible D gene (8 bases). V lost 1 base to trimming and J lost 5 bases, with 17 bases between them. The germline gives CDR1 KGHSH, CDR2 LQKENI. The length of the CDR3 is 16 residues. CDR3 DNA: TGTGCCAGCTCACCACTTCGAGGACAGGGAGGGGAGACCCAGTACTTC. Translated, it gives CASSPLRGQGGETQYF. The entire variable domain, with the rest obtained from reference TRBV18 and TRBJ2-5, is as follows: NAGVMQNPRHLVRRRGQEARLRCSPMKGHSHVYWYRQLPEEGLKFMVYLQKENIIDESGMPKERFSAEFPKEGPSILRIQQVVRGDSAAYFCASSPLRGQGGETQYFGPGTRLLVL.

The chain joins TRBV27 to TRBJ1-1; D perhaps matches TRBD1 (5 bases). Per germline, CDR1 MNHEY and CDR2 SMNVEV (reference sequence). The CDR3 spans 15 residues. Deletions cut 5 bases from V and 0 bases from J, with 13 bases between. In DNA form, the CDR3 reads TGTGCCAGCAGTCCAATCGACAGCATGAACACTGAAGCTTTCTTT. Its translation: CASSPIDSMNTEAFF.

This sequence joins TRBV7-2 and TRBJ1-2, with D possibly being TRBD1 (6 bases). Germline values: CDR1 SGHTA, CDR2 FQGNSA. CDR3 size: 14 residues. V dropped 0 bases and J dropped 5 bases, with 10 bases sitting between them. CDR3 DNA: TGTGCCAGCAGCTTAGCCCGACAGGATTATGGCTACACCTTC. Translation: CASSLARQDYGYTF.

The CDR3 protein is CASSPTGAANTEAFF. The DNA for the CDR3 is TGTGCCAGCAGCCCAACAGGGGCGGCGAACACTGAAGCTTTCTTT. The chain recombines TRBV9 with TRBJ1-1, with 7 nucleotides matching TRBD1. Germline V gives CDR1 SGDLS, CDR2 YYNGEE. This CDR3 contains 15 residues. The V gene end was trimmed by 4 bases and the J gene end by 1 base; junction bases not matched to a gene: 7.

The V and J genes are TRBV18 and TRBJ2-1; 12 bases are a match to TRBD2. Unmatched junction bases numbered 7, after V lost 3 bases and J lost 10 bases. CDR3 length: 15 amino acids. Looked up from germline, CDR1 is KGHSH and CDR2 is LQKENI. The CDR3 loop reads CASSPRLAGVSEQFF. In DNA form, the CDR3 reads TGTGCCAGCTCACCTCGACTAGCGGGAGTGTCGGAGCAGTTCTTC. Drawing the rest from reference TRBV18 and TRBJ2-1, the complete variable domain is NAGVMQNPRHLVRRRGQEARLRCSPMKGHSHVYWYRQLPEEGLKFMVYLQKENIIDESGMPKERFSAEFPKEGPSILRIQQVVRGDSAAYFCASSPRLAGVSEQFFGPGTRLTVL.

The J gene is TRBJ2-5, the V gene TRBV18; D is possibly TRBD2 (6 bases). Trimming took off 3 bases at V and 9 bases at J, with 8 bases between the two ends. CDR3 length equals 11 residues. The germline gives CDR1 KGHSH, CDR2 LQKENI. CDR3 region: CASSPGEAQYF. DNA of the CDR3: TGTGCCAGCTCACCGGGGGAGGCCCAGTACTTC.